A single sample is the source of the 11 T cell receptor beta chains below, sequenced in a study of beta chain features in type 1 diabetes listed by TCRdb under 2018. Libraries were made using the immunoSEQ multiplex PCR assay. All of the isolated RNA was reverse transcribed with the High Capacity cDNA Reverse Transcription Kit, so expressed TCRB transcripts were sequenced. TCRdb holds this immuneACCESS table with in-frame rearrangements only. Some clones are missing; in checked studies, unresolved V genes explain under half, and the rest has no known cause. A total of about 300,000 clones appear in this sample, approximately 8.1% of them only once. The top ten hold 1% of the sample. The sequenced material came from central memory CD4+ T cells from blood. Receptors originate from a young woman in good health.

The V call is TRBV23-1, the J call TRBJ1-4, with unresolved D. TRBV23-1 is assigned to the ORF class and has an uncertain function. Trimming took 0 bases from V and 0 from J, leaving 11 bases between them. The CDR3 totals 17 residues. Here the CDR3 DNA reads TGCGCCAGCAGTCAATCTGGGGAATTTGCAACTAATGAAAAACTGTTTTTT. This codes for CASSQSGEFATNEKLFF.

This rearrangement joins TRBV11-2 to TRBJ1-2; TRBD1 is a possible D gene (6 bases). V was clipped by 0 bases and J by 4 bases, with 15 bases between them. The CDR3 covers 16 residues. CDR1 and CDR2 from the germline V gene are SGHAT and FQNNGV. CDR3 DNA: TGTGCCAGCAGCTTAGAGGGCCGAGGGGGAGCCTATGGCTACACCTTC. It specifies CASSLEGRGGAYGYTF.

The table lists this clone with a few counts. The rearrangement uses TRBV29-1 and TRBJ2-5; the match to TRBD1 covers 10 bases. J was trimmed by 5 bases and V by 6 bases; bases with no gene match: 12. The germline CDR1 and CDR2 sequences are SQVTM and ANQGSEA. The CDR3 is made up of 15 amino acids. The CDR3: CSVRTTGGALETQYF. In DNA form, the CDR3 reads TGCAGCGTCCGGACGACAGGGGGCGCGTTGGAGACCCAGTACTTC.

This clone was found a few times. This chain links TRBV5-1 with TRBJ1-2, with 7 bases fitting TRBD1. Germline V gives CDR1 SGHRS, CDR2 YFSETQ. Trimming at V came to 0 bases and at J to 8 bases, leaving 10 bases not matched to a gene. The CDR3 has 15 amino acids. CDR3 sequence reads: CASSLGPGGGEGYTF. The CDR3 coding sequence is TGCGCCAGCAGCTTGGGCCCGGGAGGGGGCGAAGGCTACACCTTC.

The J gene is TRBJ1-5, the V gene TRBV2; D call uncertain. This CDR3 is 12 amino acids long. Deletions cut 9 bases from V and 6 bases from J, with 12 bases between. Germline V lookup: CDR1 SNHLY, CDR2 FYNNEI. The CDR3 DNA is TGTGCCAGTTCCCCGGGGTTTCAGCCCCAGCATTTT. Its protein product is CASSPGFQPQHF. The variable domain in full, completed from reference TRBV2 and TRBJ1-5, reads EPEVTQTPSHQVTQMGQEVILRCVPISNHLYFYWYRQILGQKVEFLVSFYNNEISEKSEIFDDQFSVERPDGSNFTLKIRSTKLEDSAMYFCASSPGFQPQHFGDGTRLSIL.

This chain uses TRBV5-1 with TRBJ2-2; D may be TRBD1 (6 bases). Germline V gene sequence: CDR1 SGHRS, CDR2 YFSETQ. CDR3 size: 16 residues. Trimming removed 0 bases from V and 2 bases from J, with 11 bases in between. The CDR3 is CASSLAGAKNTGELFF. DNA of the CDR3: TGCGCCAGCAGCTTGGCAGGGGCCAAAAACACCGGGGAGCTGTTTTTT.

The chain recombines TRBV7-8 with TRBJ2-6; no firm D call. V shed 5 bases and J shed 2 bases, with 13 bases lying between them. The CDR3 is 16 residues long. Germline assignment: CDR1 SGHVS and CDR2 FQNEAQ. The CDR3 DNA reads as TGTGCCAGCAGCCCCCTTGTCGCGGCTGGGGCCAACGTCCTGACTTTC. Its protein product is CASSPLVAAGANVLTF.

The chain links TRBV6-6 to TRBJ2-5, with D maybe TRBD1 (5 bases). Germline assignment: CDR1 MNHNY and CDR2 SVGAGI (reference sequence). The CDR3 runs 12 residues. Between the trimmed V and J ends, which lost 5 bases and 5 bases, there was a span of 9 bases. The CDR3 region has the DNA TGTGCCAGCAGTCCCCCAGGGGAGACCCAGTACTTC. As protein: CASSPPGETQYF.

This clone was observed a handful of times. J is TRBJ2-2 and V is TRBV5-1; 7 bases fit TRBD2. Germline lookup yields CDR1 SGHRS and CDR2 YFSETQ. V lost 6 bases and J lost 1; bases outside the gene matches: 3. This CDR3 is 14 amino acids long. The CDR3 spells CASKERGNTGELFF. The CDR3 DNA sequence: TGCGCCAGCAAAGAGCGGGGGAACACCGGGGAGCTGTTTTTT.

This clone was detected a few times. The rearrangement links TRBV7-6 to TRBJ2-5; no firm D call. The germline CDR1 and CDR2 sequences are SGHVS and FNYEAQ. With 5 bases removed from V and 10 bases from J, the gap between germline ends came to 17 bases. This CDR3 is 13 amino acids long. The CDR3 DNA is TGTGCCAGCAGCCCGGAAAGGGCCTTGGACCAGTACTTC. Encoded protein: CASSPERALDQYF.

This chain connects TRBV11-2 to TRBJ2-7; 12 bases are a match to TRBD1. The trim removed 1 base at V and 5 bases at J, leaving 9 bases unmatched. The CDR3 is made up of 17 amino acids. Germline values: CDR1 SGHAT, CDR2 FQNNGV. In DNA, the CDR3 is TGTGCCAGCAGCTTAGGCGCGGGACAGGGGGCGCGAAACGAGCAGTACTTC. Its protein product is CASSLGAGQGARNEQYF.